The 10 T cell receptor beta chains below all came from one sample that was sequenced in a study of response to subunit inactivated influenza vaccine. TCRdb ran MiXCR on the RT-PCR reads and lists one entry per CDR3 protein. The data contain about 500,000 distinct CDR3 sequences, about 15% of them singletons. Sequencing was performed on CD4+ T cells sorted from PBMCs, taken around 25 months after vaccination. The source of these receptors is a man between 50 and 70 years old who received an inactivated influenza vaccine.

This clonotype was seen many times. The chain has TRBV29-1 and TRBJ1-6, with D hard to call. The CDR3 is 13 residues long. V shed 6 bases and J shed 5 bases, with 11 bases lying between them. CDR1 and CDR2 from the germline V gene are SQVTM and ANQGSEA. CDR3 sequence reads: CSVAFTNNSPLHF. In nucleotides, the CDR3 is TGCAGCGTCGCATTCACAAATAATTCACCCCTCCACTTT. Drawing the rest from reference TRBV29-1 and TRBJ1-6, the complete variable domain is SAVISQKPSRDICQRGTSLTIQCQVDSQVTMMFWYRQQPGQSLTLIATANQGSEATYESGFVIDKFPISRPNLTFSTLTVSNMSPEDSSIYLCSVAFTNNSPLHFGNGTRLTVT.

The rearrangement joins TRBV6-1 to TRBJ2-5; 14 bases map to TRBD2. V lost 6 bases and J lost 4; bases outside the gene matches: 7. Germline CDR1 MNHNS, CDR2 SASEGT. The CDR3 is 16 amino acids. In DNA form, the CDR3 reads TGTGCCAGCAGGACTAGCGGGGGGGCTGTTGGAGAGACCCAGTACTTC. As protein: CASRTSGGAVGETQYF.

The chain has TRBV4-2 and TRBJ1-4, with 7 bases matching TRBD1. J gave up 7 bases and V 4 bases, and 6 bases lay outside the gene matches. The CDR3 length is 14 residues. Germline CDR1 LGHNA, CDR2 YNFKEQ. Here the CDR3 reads CASSPRGGTEKLFF. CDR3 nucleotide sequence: TGTGCCAGCAGCCCCAGGGGGGGAACTGAAAAACTGTTTTTT.

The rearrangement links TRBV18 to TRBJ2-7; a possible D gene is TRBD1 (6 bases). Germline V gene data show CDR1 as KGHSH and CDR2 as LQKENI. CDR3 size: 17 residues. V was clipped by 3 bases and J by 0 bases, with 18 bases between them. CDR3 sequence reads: CASSPFWTEKNSYEQYF. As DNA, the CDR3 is TGTGCCAGCTCACCTTTTTGGACAGAGAAAAACTCCTACGAGCAGTACTTC.

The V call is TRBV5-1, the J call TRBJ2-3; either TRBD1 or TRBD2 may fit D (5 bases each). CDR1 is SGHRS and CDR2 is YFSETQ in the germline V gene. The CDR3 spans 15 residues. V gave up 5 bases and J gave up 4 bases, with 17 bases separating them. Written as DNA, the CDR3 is TGCGCCAGCAGACCCGACGGGGCGGCGGCAGATACGCAGTATTTT. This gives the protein CASRPDGAAADTQYF. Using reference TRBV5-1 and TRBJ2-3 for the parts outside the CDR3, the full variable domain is KAGVTQTPRYLIKTRGQQVTLSCSPISGHRSVSWYQQTPGQGLQFLFEYFSETQRNKGNFPGRFSGRQFSNSRSEMNVSTLELGDSALYLCASRPDGAAADTQYFGPGTRLTVL.

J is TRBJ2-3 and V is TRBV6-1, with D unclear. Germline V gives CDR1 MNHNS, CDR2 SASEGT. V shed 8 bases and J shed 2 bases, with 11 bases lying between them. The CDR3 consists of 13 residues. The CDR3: CASGPQDTDTQYF. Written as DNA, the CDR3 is TGTGCCAGCGGCCCCCAGGACACAGATACGCAGTATTTT.

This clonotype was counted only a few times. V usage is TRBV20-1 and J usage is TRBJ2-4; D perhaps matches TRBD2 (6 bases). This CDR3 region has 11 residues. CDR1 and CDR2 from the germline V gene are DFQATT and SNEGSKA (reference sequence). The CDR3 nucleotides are TGCAGCGGTTGGCGGGGAAACATTCAGTACTTC. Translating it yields CSGWRGNIQYF.

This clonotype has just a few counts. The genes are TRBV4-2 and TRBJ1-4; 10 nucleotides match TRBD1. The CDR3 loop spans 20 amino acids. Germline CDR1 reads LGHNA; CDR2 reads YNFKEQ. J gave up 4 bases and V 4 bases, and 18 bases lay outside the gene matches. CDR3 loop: CASSPHVPGQGSLNNEKLFF. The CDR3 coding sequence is TGTGCCAGCAGCCCGCACGTCCCGGGACAGGGGAGCCTTAATAATGAAAAACTGTTTTTT.

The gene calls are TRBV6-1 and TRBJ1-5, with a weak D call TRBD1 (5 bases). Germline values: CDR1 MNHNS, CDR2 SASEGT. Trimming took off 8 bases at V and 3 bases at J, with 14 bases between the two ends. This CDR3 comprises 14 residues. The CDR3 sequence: CASGLTTVNQPQHF. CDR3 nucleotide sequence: TGTGCCAGCGGCCTCACGACAGTCAATCAGCCCCAGCATTTT.

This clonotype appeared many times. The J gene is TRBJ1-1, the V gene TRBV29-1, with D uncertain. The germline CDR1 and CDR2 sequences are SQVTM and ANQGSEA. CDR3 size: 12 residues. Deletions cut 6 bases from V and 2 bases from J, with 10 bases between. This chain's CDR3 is CSVQLSNTEAFF. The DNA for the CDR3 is TGCAGCGTCCAGCTATCAAACACTGAAGCTTTCTTT.